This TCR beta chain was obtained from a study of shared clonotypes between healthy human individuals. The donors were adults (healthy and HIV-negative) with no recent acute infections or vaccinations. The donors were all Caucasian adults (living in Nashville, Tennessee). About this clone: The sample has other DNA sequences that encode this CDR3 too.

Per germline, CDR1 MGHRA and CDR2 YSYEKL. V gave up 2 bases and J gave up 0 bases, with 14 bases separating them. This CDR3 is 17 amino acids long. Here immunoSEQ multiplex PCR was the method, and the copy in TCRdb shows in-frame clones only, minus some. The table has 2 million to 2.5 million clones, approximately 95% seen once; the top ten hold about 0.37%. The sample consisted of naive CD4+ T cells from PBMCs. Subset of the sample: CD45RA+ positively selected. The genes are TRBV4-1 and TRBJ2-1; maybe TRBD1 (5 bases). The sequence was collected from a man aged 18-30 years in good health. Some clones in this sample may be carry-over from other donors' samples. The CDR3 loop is CASSQPPTESSYNEQFF. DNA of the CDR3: TGCGCCAGCAGCCAACCGCCGACAGAGAGCTCCTACAATGAGCAGTTCTTC.